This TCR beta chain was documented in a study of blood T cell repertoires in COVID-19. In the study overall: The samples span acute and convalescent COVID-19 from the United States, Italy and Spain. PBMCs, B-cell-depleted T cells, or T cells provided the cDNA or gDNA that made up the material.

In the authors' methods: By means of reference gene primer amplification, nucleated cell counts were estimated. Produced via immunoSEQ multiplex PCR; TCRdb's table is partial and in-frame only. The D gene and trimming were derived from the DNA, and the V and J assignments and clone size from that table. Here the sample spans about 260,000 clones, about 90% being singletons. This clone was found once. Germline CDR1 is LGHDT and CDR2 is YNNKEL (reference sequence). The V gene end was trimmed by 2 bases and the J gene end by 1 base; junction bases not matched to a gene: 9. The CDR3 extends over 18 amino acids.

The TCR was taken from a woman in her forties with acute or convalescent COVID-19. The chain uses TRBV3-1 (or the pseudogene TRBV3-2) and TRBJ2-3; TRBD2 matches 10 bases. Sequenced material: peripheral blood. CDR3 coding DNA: TGTGCCAGCAGCCAAACCAGCGGGGGGGTTCTGGGCACAGATACGCAGTATTTT. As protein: CASSQTSGGVLGTDTQYF.